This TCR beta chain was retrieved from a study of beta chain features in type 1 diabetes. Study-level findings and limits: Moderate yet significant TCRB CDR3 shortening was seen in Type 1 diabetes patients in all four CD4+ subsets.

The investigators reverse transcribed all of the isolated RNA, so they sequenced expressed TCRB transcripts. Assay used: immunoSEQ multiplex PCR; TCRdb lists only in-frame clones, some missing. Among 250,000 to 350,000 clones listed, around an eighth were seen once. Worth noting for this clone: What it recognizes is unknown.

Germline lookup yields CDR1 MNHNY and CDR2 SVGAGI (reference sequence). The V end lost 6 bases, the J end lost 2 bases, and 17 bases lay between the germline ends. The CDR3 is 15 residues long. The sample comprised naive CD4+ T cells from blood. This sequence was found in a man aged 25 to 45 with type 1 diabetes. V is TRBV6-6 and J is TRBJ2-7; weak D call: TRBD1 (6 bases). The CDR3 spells CASRNTNREPYEQYF. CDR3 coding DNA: TGTGCCAGCAGGAACACAAACAGGGAACCCTACGAGCAGTACTTC.